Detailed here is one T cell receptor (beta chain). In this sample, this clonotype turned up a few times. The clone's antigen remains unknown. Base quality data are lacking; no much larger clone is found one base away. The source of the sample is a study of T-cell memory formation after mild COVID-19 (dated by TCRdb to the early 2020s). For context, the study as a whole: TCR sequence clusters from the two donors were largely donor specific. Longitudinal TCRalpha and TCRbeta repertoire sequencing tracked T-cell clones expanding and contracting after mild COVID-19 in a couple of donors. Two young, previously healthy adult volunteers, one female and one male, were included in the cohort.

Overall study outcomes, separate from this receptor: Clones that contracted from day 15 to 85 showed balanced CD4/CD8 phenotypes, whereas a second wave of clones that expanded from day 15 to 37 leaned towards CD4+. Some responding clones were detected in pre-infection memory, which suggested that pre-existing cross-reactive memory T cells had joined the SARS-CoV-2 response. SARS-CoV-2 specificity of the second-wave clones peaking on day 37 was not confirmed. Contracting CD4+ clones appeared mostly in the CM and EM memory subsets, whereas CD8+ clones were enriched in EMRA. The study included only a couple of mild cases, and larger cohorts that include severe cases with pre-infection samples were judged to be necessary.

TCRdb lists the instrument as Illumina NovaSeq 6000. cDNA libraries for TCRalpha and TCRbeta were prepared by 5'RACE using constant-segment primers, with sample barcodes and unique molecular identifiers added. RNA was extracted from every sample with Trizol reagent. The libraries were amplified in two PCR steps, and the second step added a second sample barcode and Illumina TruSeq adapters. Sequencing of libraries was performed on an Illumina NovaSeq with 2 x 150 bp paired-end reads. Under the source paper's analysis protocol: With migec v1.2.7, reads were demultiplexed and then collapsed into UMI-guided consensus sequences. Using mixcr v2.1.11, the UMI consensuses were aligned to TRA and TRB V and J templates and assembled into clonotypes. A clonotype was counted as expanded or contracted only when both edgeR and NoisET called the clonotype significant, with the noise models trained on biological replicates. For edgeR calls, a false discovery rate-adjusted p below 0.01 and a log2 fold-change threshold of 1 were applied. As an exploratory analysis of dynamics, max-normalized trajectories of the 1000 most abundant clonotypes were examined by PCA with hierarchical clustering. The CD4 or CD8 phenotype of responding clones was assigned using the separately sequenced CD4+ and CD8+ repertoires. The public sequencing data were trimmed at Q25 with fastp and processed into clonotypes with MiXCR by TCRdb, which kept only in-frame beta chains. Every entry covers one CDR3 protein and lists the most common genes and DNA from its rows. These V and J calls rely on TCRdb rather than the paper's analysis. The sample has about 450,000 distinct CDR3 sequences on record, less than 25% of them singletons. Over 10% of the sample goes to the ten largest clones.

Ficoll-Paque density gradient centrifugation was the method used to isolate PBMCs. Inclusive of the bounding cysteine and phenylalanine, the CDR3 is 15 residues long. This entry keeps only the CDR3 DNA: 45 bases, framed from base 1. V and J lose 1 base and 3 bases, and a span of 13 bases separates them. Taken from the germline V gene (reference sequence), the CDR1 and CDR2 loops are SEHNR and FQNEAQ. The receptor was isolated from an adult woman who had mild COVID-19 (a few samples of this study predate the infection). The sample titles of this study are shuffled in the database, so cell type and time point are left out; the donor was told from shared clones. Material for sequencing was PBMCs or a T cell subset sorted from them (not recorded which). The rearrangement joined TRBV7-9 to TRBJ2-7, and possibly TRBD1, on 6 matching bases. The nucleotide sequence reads TGTGCCAGCAGCTTAGAGGTTGGACAGAACTACGAGCAGTACTTC. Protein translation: CASSLEVGQNYEQYF.